The subject of this entry is one T cell receptor beta chain. Its target is unknown. The record originates from a study of a mutant IDH1 vaccine in newly diagnosed glioma. Study summary: Sex distribution of treated patients was approximately 60% male and 37.5% female; mean age was about 40 years. Most patients had received both radiotherapy and temozolomide, the prior options being radiotherapy, temozolomide, or both.

Here immunoSEQ multiplex PCR was the method, and the copy in TCRdb shows in-frame clones only, minus some. The table lists about 40,000 clones, more than 85% of them singletons. V was clipped by 0 bases and J by 7 bases, with 10 bases between them. The germline gives CDR1 SGHRS, CDR2 YFSETQ. This CDR3 contains 14 residues. Study-level results: Whatever changes occurred in top peripheral T cell clonotypes seemed unrelated to pseudoprogression.

The time point denotes: week 5, during vaccination. Topical imiquimod was applied with each vaccine dose, which held 300 ug of mutant IDH1 20-mer peptide. Donors' newly diagnosed IDH1-mutant WHO grade 3 or 4 astrocytomas lacked nuclear ATRX. The chain carries TRBV5-1 and TRBJ1-4; unclear D gene. The input for sequencing was PBMCs, taken from a glioma patient whose treatment included an IDH1 peptide vaccine. The sequence was obtained from a man aged 50 or older with glioma. CDR3 sequence: CASSLVSGIEKLFF. The CDR3 DNA reads TGCGCCAGCAGCTTGGTCAGCGGTATTGAAAAACTGTTTTTT.